The 23 T cell receptor beta chains reported below all come from one sample, sequenced in a study of blood T cells in healthy people across ages. The use of a sample-barcoded 5' primer and a J-beta primer mix characterized a second PCR of roughly 6 to 12 cycles. TCRdb re-derived calls from the 5' RACE reads in MiXCR, one entry per CDR3 protein. Of a few hundred thousand distinct CDR3 sequences listed, approximately 51% are singletons. The sample consisted of blood. All receptors derive from a man aged 55 to 70 in good health.

In its sample, this clonotype was seen many times. The rearrangement links TRBV28 to TRBJ2-7; 9 bases line up with TRBD1. V trimming: 6 bases; J trimming: 5 bases; junction bases outside the gene matches: 5. In germline, CDR1 is MDHEN, CDR2 SYDVKM. The CDR3 covers 13 residues. The CDR3 region has the DNA TGTGCCAGCAGCGGGGACAGGGCTCACGAGCAGTACTTC. Encoded protein: CASSGDRAHEQYF. The full variable domain, its missing parts supplied by reference TRBV28 and TRBJ2-7, is DVKVTQSSRYLVKRTGEKVFLECVQDMDHENMFWYRQDPGLGLRLIYFSYDVKMKEKGDIPEGYSVSREKKERFSLILESASTNQTSMYLCASSGDRAHEQYFGPGTRLTVT.

V and J are TRBV7-2 and TRBJ1-1; TRBD1 matches 8 bases. J was trimmed by 6 bases and V by 5 bases; bases with no gene match: 8. The CDR3 consists of 14 residues. From germline, CDR1 is SGHTA and CDR2 FQGNSA. The CDR3 here is CASSPDRAFPEAFF. The CDR3 DNA sequence: TGTGCCAGCAGCCCGGACAGGGCATTCCCTGAAGCTTTCTTT.

The chain joins TRBV6-1 to TRBJ2-7, with D hard to call. This CDR3 spans 13 amino acids. Trimming took 3 bases from V and 1 from J, leaving 7 bases between them. Germline V gene data show CDR1 as MNHNS and CDR2 as SASEGT. As DNA, the CDR3 is TGTGCCAGCAGTGACGCGCTTTCCTACGAGCAGTACTTC. It codes for CASSDALSYEQYF.

This clonotype occurred a few times. This rearrangement joins TRBV14 to TRBJ2-4; 8 nucleotides agree with TRBD2. Judging by the DNA end, TRBJ2-7 fits better; the J call may be wrong. Germline-derived CDR1 and CDR2 are SGHDN and FVKESK. This CDR3 has 13 amino acids. CDR3 bases: TGTGCCAGCAGCCAGGGACTAGGACGCGAGCAGTACTTC. Its protein is CASSQGLGREQYF.

This chain uses TRBV20-1 with TRBJ1-2; 8 bases fit TRBD1. Germline V gene data show CDR1 as DFQATT and CDR2 as SNEGSKA (reference sequence). Unmatched junction bases numbered 11, after V lost 7 bases and J lost 7 bases. This CDR3 contains 13 residues. The CDR3 sequence is CSVRGTGGFGYTF. The DNA of the CDR3 is TGCAGTGTTAGGGGGACAGGAGGCTTTGGCTACACCTTC.

This clonotype was recorded only once. V gene TRBV6-1 combines with J gene TRBJ2-5, with D unresolved. V gave up 6 bases and J gave up 11 bases, with 13 bases separating them. Germline V CDR1 and CDR2: MNHNS, SASEGT. The CDR3 totals 11 residues. CDR3 sequence reads: CASSVAQEQYF. In nucleotides, the CDR3 is TGTGCCAGCAGCGTCGCCCAGGAGCAGTACTTC.

As concerns this clonotype: A much more abundant neighbour one base away suggests this may be a read error. CDR3 amino acids: CASSLGPINRNQETQYF. In DNA, the CDR3 is TGTGCCAGCAGCTTAGGACCGATCAACAGAAACCAAGAGACCCAGTACTTC. The chain uses TRBV13 and TRBJ2-5, with unresolved D. Germline CDR1 reads PRHDT; CDR2 reads FYEKMQ (reference sequence). The CDR3 extends over 17 amino acids. V was pared by 0 bases and J by 0 bases, with 14 bases between.

This clonotype was detected a few times. This chain connects TRBV5-1 to TRBJ2-3; D call uncertain. Between the trimmed V and J ends, which lost 2 bases and 6 bases, there was a span of 10 bases. Germline V gene sequence: CDR1 SGHRS, CDR2 YFSETQ. CDR3 length: 13 amino acids. The CDR3 DNA reads as TGCGCCAGCAGCTTCCCGGGTATGGATACGCAGTATTTT. This sequence encodes CASSFPGMDTQYF.

The CDR3 DNA sequence: TGTGCCAGCAGTTATGGCAGGGTGGGCGAGCAGTACTTC. Translated: CASSYGRVGEQYF. The chain employs TRBV6-5 and TRBJ2-5; possibly TRBD1 for D (5 bases). The J call may be wrong; the DNA end is better matched by TRBJ2-7. The length of the CDR3 is 13 residues. Germline V CDR1 and CDR2: MNHEY, SVGAGI.

The chain has TRBV5-6 and TRBJ2-4, with D possibly being TRBD2 (6 bases). CDR3 length equals 16 residues. Trimming pared 6 bases from V and 2 bases from J, leaving 18 bases between. From germline, CDR1 is SGHDT and CDR2 YYEEEE. CDR3 amino acids: CASTPWGTSSKNIQYF. The DNA for the CDR3 is TGTGCCAGCACCCCATGGGGAACTAGCTCCAAAAACATTCAGTACTTC.

The chain employs TRBV18 and TRBJ2-3; 13 nucleotides line up with TRBD2. In germline, CDR1 is KGHSH, CDR2 LQKENI. Unmatched junction bases numbered 5, after V lost 6 bases and J lost 2 bases. The CDR3 is 16 amino acids. This CDR3 is CASSYGLAGDTDTQYF. The DNA for the CDR3 is TGTGCCAGCTCCTACGGACTAGCGGGGGACACAGATACGCAGTATTTT.

The chain combines TRBV4-3 with TRBJ1-1, with D unresolved. CDR1 and CDR2 from the germline V gene are LGHNA and YSLEER. This CDR3 region has 13 residues. Trimming took off 3 bases at V and 3 bases at J, with 8 bases between the two ends. The CDR3 protein is CASSHQWDTEAFF. CDR3 coding DNA: TGCGCCAGCAGCCACCAGTGGGACACTGAAGCTTTCTTT.

V and J are TRBV4-2 and TRBJ2-1, with D unclear. This CDR3 has 15 residues. Between the trimmed V and J ends, which lost 0 bases and 2 bases, there was a span of 8 bases. Germline V gives CDR1 LGHNA, CDR2 YNFKEQ. For the CDR3, the DNA is TGTGCCAGCAGCCAAGATCTAGTCACCTACAATGAGCAGTTCTTC. Protein sequence: CASSQDLVTYNEQFF.

With respect to this clonotype: A read error is possible here, since a much larger clone lies one base away. The chain combines TRBV18 with TRBJ2-1; the D is unclear. Germline CDR1 reads KGHSH; CDR2 reads LQKENI. The CDR3 is 14 amino acids. The germline V and J ends were trimmed by 3 bases and 8 bases, with 14 bases remaining between them. The DNA for the CDR3 is TGTGCCAGCTCACCTGGCCCCATAGTCTATGAGCAGTTCTTC. It is translated as CASSPGPIVYEQFF.

The V gene is TRBV27, the J gene TRBJ2-5; D is possibly TRBD2 (5 bases). V lost 6 bases and J 11 bases, leaving 22 bases between the germline ends. This CDR3 has 14 residues. From germline, CDR1 is MNHEY and CDR2 SMNVEV (reference sequence). The CDR3 DNA sequence: TGTGCCAGCAGGCCTAGCCGGGCATACAATGAGCAGTACTTC. Translated, it gives CASRPSRAYNEQYF.

This clonotype was detected a few times. This chain connects TRBV29-1 to TRBJ2-7; 7 bases line up with TRBD1. J was trimmed by 0 bases and V by 4 bases; bases with no gene match: 3. The CDR3 covers 13 residues. Germline lookup yields CDR1 SQVTM and CDR2 ANQGSEA. CDR3 nucleotide sequence: TGCAGCGTTGTCCGGGACAGCTCCTACGAGCAGTACTTC. It codes for CSVVRDSSYEQYF.

This rearrangement joins TRBV5-1 to TRBJ1-3; maybe TRBD1 (5 bases). This CDR3 has 16 amino acids. V was trimmed by 4 bases and J by 0 bases, leaving 14 bases between them. Germline-derived CDR1 and CDR2 are SGHRS and YFSETQ. The CDR3 sequence: CASSPMGRISGNTIYF. In nucleotides, the CDR3 is TGCGCCAGCAGCCCCATGGGGCGGATCTCTGGAAACACCATATATTTT.

This chain connects TRBV20-1 to TRBJ2-1, with 10 positions matching TRBD2. The V gene end was trimmed by 6 bases and the J gene end by 4 bases; junction bases not matched to a gene: 6. The CDR3 contains 14 residues. Germline V gene data show CDR1 as DFQATT and CDR2 as SNEGSKA (reference sequence). The CDR3 reads CSARSGGRYNEQFF. CDR3 in DNA: TGCAGTGCCCGTAGCGGGGGGAGGTACAATGAGCAGTTCTTC.

J is TRBJ2-7 and V is TRBV7-9; a weak D match, TRBD2 (6 bases). Germline V gene lookup returns CDR1 SEHNR and CDR2 FQNEAQ (reference sequence). The V gene lost 1 base and the J gene lost 0 bases, with 16 bases spanning the gap. This CDR3 comprises 17 residues. CDR3 bases: TGTGCCAGCAGCTTAGTGGCAGCGGGTACGAGCTCCTACGAGCAGTACTTC. As protein: CASSLVAAGTSSYEQYF. Variable domain in full (rest from reference TRBV7-9 and TRBJ2-7): DTGVSQNPRHKITKRGQNVTFRCDPISEHNRLYWYRQTLGQGPEFLTYFQNEAQLEKSRLLSDRFSAERPKGSFSTLEIQRTEQGDSAMYLCASSLVAAGTSSYEQYFGPGTRLTVT.

The chain carries TRBV11-2 and TRBJ2-6; D gene ambiguous. The CDR3 covers 15 residues. V was pared by 5 bases and J by 0 bases, with 8 bases between. Germline assignment: CDR1 SGHAT and CDR2 FQNNGV. CDR3 sequence reads: CASSLGFSGANVLTF. The DNA for the CDR3 is TGTGCCAGCAGCCTGGGGTTCTCTGGGGCCAACGTCCTGACTTTC.

The chain has TRBV28 and TRBJ2-4; possible D gene TRBD1, 6 bases. This CDR3 is 15 amino acids long. The ends were cut back, 5 bases at V and 13 bases at J, with 24 bases in the middle. Germline V CDR1 and CDR2: MDHEN, SYDVKM. CDR3 residues: CASSQPTGTPRRQYF. Here the CDR3 DNA reads TGTGCCAGCAGTCAACCAACAGGGACCCCCAGGAGGCAGTACTTC.

This chain connects TRBV20-1 to TRBJ2-5; no firm D call. CDR1 and CDR2 from the germline V gene are DFQATT and SNEGSKA (reference sequence). This CDR3 has 16 amino acids. V gave up 0 bases and J gave up 1 base, with 15 bases separating them. For the CDR3, the DNA is TGCAGTGCTAGAGATGATTTTGGCGGAACCCAAGAGACCCAGTACTTC. Its protein is CSARDDFGGTQETQYF.

This clonotype was seen a handful of times. This chain uses TRBV27 with TRBJ2-5, with D perhaps matching TRBD1 (5 bases). The J call could be wrong; TRBJ2-7 is a better fit for the DNA end. This CDR3 contains 15 residues. Germline-derived CDR1 and CDR2 are MNHEY and SMNVEV (reference sequence). CDR3 residues: CASSLLAGIESEQYF. CDR3 nucleotide sequence: TGTGCCAGCAGTTTATTAGCAGGGATTGAAAGCGAGCAGTACTTC.